These T cell receptor beta chains were read from a single sample in a study of CD8 T cells in Susac syndrome. TCRdb called the immunoSEQ multiplex PCR reads again in MiXCR, with one record for every CDR3 protein. The sample records 150,000 to 200,000 distinct CDR3 sequences, roughly 95% being singletons. The specimen was CD4+ T cells from PBMCs. Receptors originate from a human donor with multiple sclerosis. CDR3s include the opening cysteine and the closing phenylalanine or tryptophan. A D gene is named only where the DNA matches it firmly. The listing skips clone size in some rows; elsewhere it reads once, few, many or a size class.

size: .; J: TRBJ2-4; V: TRBV27; length: 17; D: TRBD2; DNA: TGTGCCAGCAGTTTCCCGACTAGCGGGAGGCCCAGAAACATTCAGTACTTC; CDR3: CASSFPTSGRPRNIQYF
size: .; J: TRBJ1-2; V: TRBV15; length: 17; D: TRBD1; DNA: TGTGCCACCAGCAGACGACAGGGTGGAGGAGCTAACTATGGCTACACCTTC; CDR3: CATSRRQGGGANYGYTF
size: .; J: TRBJ1-1; V: TRBV29-1; length: 13; D: TRBD1; DNA: TGCAGCGTTGAAGCGGACAGGGGCGCTGAAGCTTTCTTT; CDR3: CSVEADRGAEAFF
size: .; J: TRBJ2-1; V: TRBV5-6; length: 15; D: TRBD2; DNA: TGTGCCAGCAGATCTGGACTAGTCAGAGACAATGAGCAGTTCTTC; CDR3: CASRSGLVRDNEQFF
size: .; J: TRBJ1-5; V: TRBV12-3/TRBV12-4; length: 13; D: .; DNA: TGTGCCAGCAGTTTAGAGAACAATCAGCCCCAGCATTTT; CDR3: CASSLENNQPQHF
size: .; J: TRBJ2-1; V: TRBV11-1; length: 20; D: .; DNA: TGTGCCAGTGAGTTGTCGGCGTTTGGGGAGGTCTGGGGGATTTACAATGAGCAGTTCTTC; CDR3: CASELSAFGEVWGIYNEQFF
size: .; J: TRBJ2-3; V: TRBV20-1; length: 12; D: .; DNA: TGCAGTGCTAGAGCAGGGGCAGATACGCAGTATTTT; CDR3: CSARAGADTQYF
size: once; J: TRBJ1-4; V: TRBV7-9; length: 14; D: .; DNA: TGTGCCAGCAGCCCGGACGATTTTGGAGAAAAACTGTTTTTT; CDR3: CASSPDDFGEKLFF
size: .; J: TRBJ1-1; V: TRBV18; length: 16; D: .; DNA: TGTGCCAGCTCACCACCGGGGCTGACAGGGAACACTGAAGCTTTCTTT; CDR3: CASSPPGLTGNTEAFF
size: once; J: TRBJ1-2; V: TRBV3-1; length: 13; D: .; DNA: TGTGCCAGCAGCCCGGACCGAAAAGGGGGCTACACCTTC; CDR3: CASSPDRKGGYTF
size: .; J: TRBJ1-5; V: TRBV2; length: 14; D: .; DNA: TGTGCCAGCAGTGAAACCGACAGGAATCAGCCCCAGCATTTT; CDR3: CASSETDRNQPQHF
size: .; J: TRBJ1-4; V: TRBV27; length: 13; D: .; DNA: TGTGCCAGCAGTTTCAGGGGAAGAGAAAAACTGTTTTTT; CDR3: CASSFRGREKLFF
size: .; J: TRBJ2-5; V: TRBV5-1; length: 14; D: TRBD1; DNA: TGCGCCAGCAGCTCAGACAGGGTTCGAGAGACCCAGTACTTC; CDR3: CASSSDRVRETQYF
size: .; J: TRBJ2-1; V: TRBV4-1; length: 14; D: TRBD1; DNA: TGCGCCAGCACCCTGAGGGGACAGGGCGATGAGCAGTTCTTC; CDR3: CASTLRGQGDEQFF
size: .; J: TRBJ1-1; V: TRBV30; length: 13; D: .; DNA: TGTGCCTGGACTCGGGCCTCGGCCACTGAAGCTTTCTTT; CDR3: CAWTRASATEAFF
size: .; J: TRBJ1-5; V: TRBV28; length: 13; D: .; DNA: TGTGCCAGCAGTTTTACACCACATCAGCCCCAGCATTTT; CDR3: CASSFTPHQPQHF
size: .; J: TRBJ1-4; V: TRBV4-3; length: 13; D: .; DNA: TGCGCCAGCAGCCTGACCCACAAGGAAAAACTGTTTTTT; CDR3: CASSLTHKEKLFF
size: .; J: TRBJ1-5; V: TRBV30; length: 13; D: .; DNA: TGTGCCTGGAGTGTCCGATACAATCAGCCCCAGCATTTT; CDR3: CAWSVRYNQPQHF
size: .; J: TRBJ1-2; V: TRBV5-4; length: 14; D: TRBD1; DNA: TGTGCCAGCAGCCTCTGGGACAGGGACTATGGCTACACCTTC; CDR3: CASSLWDRDYGYTF
size: .; J: TRBJ1-5; V: TRBV30; length: 16; D: TRBD1; DNA: TGTGCCTGGAGAAGCAGGGGGCTGGTCGGACATCAGCCCCAGCATTTT; CDR3: CAWRSRGLVGHQPQHF
size: .; J: TRBJ2-7; V: TRBV5-6; length: 13; D: .; DNA: TGTGCCAGCAGCCTCCTCAGGAACTACGAGCAGTACTTC; CDR3: CASSLLRNYEQYF
size: .; J: TRBJ1-4; V: TRBV12-2; length: 16; D: .; DNA: TGTGCAAGTCGCCCCCGGACGGGTGCAACTAATGAAAAACTGTTTTTT; CDR3: CASRPRTGATNEKLFF
size: .; J: TRBJ2-2; V: TRBV21-1; length: 14; D: .; DNA: TGTGCCAGACCGGGACAGCGCAACACCGGGGAGCTGTTTTTT; CDR3: CARPGQRNTGELFF
size: .; J: TRBJ2-5; V: TRBV19; length: 13; D: TRBD2; DNA: TGTGCCAGTACCGCTAGCGGGAAAGAGACCCAGTACTTC; CDR3: CASTASGKETQYF
size: .; J: TRBJ2-2; V: TRBV3-1; length: 15; D: TRBD2; DNA: TGTGCCAGCAGCCCGGGACTAGCGCACACCGGGGAGCTGTTTTTT; CDR3: CASSPGLAHTGELFF
size: .; J: TRBJ2-5; V: TRBV2; length: 15; D: .; DNA: TGTGCCAGCAGTCCGAACCCAGCTTTAAGAGAGACCCAGTACTTC; CDR3: CASSPNPALRETQYF
size: .; J: TRBJ2-7; V: TRBV27; length: 17; D: .; DNA: TGTGCCAGCAGTACGACTTTGACAGGAAGCCTGACCTACGAGCAGTACTTC; CDR3: CASSTTLTGSLTYEQYF
size: .; J: TRBJ1-2; V: TRBV12-3/TRBV12-4; length: 14; D: TRBD1; DNA: TGTGCCAGCAGTTTTGAGGGCAGGGGGTATGGCTACACCTTC; CDR3: CASSFEGRGYGYTF
size: .; J: TRBJ2-7; V: TRBV20-1; length: 14; D: TRBD1; DNA: TGCAGTGCCTTTCGTGCCGGGACAGAGTACGAGCAGTACTTC; CDR3: CSAFRAGTEYEQYF
size: .; J: TRBJ1-6; V: TRBV7-2; length: 12; D: .; DNA: TGTGCCAGCAGCTTAGTTTATTCACCCCTCCACTTT; CDR3: CASSLVYSPLHF
size: .; J: TRBJ1-1; V: TRBV29-1; length: 14; D: .; DNA: TGCAGCGTCCCTGTGGGACCGTCGAACACTGAAGCTTTCTTT; CDR3: CSVPVGPSNTEAFF
size: .; J: TRBJ2-2; V: TRBV23-1; length: 16; D: .; DNA: TGCGCCAGCAGTCAAAAGGCCTACGCGAACACCGGGGAGCTGTTTTTT; CDR3: CASSQKAYANTGELFF
size: .; J: TRBJ1-2; V: TRBV29-1; length: 12; D: .; DNA: TGCAGCACCAGGGGCTTGGACTATGGCTACACCTTC; CDR3: CSTRGLDYGYTF
size: .; J: TRBJ2-3; V: TRBV6-5; length: 15; D: TRBD1; DNA: TGTGCCAGCAGTCGTACAGGGGCTATGGTAGATACGCAGTATTTT; CDR3: CASSRTGAMVDTQYF
size: .; J: TRBJ1-2; V: TRBV12-3/TRBV12-4; length: 11; D: .; DNA: TGTGCCAGCAGTCGGGCTGATGGCTACACCTTC; CDR3: CASSRADGYTF
size: .; J: TRBJ2-5; V: TRBV20-1; length: 15; D: .; DNA: TGCAGTGCGCGCCCCCCTCGGACATTACAAGAGACCCAGTACTTC; CDR3: CSARPPRTLQETQYF
size: .; J: TRBJ1-1; V: TRBV5-1; length: 14; D: TRBD1; DNA: TGCGCCAGCAGCTTTACAGGGGCGAACACTGAAGCTTTCTTT; CDR3: CASSFTGANTEAFF
size: .; J: TRBJ2-7; V: TRBV6-5; length: 15; D: .; DNA: TGTGCCAGCAGTTACTCGCACCGATCGAGCTACGAGCAGTACTTC; CDR3: CASSYSHRSSYEQYF
size: .; J: TRBJ2-7; V: TRBV6-5; length: 11; D: .; DNA: TGTGCCAGCAGGGACCTGCACGAGCAGTACTTC; CDR3: CASRDLHEQYF
size: .; J: TRBJ2-1; V: TRBV4-1; length: 15; D: .; DNA: TGCGCCAGCAGCCAGGGAAGTAGCTCCTACAATGAGCAGTTCTTC; CDR3: CASSQGSSSYNEQFF
size: .; J: TRBJ1-1; V: TRBV29-1; length: 15; D: .; DNA: TGCAGCGTGATGGCTAGTGGGGGGACGCACACTGAAGCTTTCTTT; CDR3: CSVMASGGTHTEAFF
size: .; J: TRBJ2-5; V: TRBV12-3/TRBV12-4; length: 13; D: .; DNA: TGTGCCAGCAGTTCTTTGGGATCGGAGACCCAGTACTTC; CDR3: CASSSLGSETQYF
size: .; J: TRBJ2-3; V: TRBV30; length: 13; D: .; DNA: TGTGCCTGGAGTGTATGGGCAGCAGATACGCAGTATTTT; CDR3: CAWSVWAADTQYF
size: few; J: TRBJ2-7; V: TRBV2; length: 11; D: .; DNA: TGTGCCTCTAGTGTTGCCTACGAGCAGTACTTC; CDR3: CASSVAYEQYF
size: .; J: TRBJ2-4; V: TRBV6-5; length: 15; D: .; DNA: TGTGCCAGCAGTTACTCCCTGACTAGTAAAAGCATTCAGTACTTC; CDR3: CASSYSLTSKSIQYF
size: once; J: TRBJ2-1; V: TRBV3-1; length: 14; D: .; DNA: TGTGCCAGCAGCCAAAATCTCGGCTACAATGAGCAGTTCTTC; CDR3: CASSQNLGYNEQFF
size: .; J: TRBJ2-7; V: TRBV20-1; length: 13; D: TRBD2; DNA: TGCAGTGCTCAGGTCGGGAGGATTGGCGAGCAGTACTTC; CDR3: CSAQVGRIGEQYF
size: .; J: TRBJ2-7; V: TRBV18; length: 13; D: .; DNA: TGTGCCAGCTCACCATCGGCAGCCTACGAGCAGTACTTC; CDR3: CASSPSAAYEQYF
size: .; J: TRBJ2-3; V: TRBV6-6; length: 16; D: TRBD2; DNA: TGTGCCAGCAGTCGATACGGACTAGCGGGAGGGGATACGCAGTATTTT; CDR3: CASSRYGLAGGDTQYF
size: .; J: TRBJ2-1; V: TRBV25-1; length: 14; D: .; DNA: TGTGCCAGCATGGACGGGAGCTCCTACAATGAGCAGTTCTTC; CDR3: CASMDGSSYNEQFF
size: .; J: TRBJ1-3; V: TRBV7-2; length: 13; D: .; DNA: TGTGCCATCATCCCATGGGCAGCAAACACCATATATTTT; CDR3: CAIIPWAANTIYF